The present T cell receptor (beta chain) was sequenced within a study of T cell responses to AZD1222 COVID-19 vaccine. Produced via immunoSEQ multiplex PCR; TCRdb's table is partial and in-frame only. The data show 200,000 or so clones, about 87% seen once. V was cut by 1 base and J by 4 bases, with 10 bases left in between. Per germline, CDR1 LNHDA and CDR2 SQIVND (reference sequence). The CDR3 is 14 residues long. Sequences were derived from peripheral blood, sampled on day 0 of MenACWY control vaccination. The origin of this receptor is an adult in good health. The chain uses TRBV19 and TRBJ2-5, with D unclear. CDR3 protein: CASSIVGSGETQYF. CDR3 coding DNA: TGTGCCAGTAGTATAGTGGGGTCGGGAGAGACCCAGTACTTC.